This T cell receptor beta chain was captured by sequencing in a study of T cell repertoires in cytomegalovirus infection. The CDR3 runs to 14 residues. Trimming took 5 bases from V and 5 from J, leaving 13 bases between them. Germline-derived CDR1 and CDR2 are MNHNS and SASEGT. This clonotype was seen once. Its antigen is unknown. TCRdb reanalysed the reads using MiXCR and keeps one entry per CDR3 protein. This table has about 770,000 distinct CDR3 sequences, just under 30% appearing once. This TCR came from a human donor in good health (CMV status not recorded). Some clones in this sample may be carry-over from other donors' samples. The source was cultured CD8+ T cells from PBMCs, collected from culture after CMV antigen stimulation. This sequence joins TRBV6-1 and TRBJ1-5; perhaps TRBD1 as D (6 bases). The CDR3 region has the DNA TGTGCCAGCAGTCACGGGACAACTTATCAGCCCCAGCATTTT. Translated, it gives CASSHGTTYQPQHF.